A selection of T cell receptor beta chains follows, all from one sample in a study of vaccination effects on CD4 cells after COVID-19. The antigens these receptors bind are not known. The repertoire was sequenced with immunoSEQ multiplex PCR; TCRdb's copy has only in-frame clones and lacks some. The table includes 30,000 to 35,000 clones, roughly 74% detected once. The input for sequencing was CD4+ T cells from PBMCs cultured without peptide, taken after COVID-19 vaccination. Receptors were obtained from a human donor who received a COVID-19 vaccine. Both conserved end residues are part of each CDR3. D genes are given only for firm matches. Only some rows state a clone size, as once, few, many or a class for expanded clones.

J gene | D gene | clone size | V gene | CDR3 DNA | CDR3 protein
TRBJ2-7 | - | few | TRBV15 | TGTGCCACCAGCAAATTATCTTACGAGCAGTACTTC | CATSKLSYEQYF
TRBJ2-3 | TRBD2 | - | TRBV7-2 | TGTGCCAGCAGCTTCCGGACCGGGGGGGTCCCAGGGAATACGCAGTATTTT | CASSFRTGGVPGNTQYF
TRBJ1-5 | TRBD1 | - | TRBV28 | TGTGCCAGCAGCAGACAGGGTTACAATCAGCCCCAGCATTTT | CASSRQGYNQPQHF
TRBJ1-1 | - | - | TRBV19 | TGTGCCAGTAGTTCCTCCAGGAACACTGAAGCTTTCTTT | CASSSSRNTEAFF
TRBJ1-4 | TRBD1 | - | TRBV2 | TGTGCCAGCTCGGCCCAGGGGGCAACTAATGAAAAACTGTTTTTT | CASSAQGATNEKLFF
TRBJ1-6 | - | - | TRBV28 | TGTGCCAGCAGGGGTGGGGGTAGTGCCAATAATTCACCCCTCCACTTT | CASRGGGSANNSPLHF
TRBJ1-2 | TRBD1 | once | TRBV7-9 | TGTGCCAGCAGCCGATCGGACAGGGGTGTGTATGGCTACACCTTC | CASSRSDRGVYGYTF
TRBJ2-5 | - | - | TRBV12-2 | TGTGCAAGTCGCTTAGGTAGAACGGGGGATGAGGAGACCCAGTACTTC | CASRLGRTGDEETQYF
TRBJ2-5 | - | - | TRBV20-1 | TGCAGTGCTAAGCGGGAAGAGACCCAGTACTTC | CSAKREETQYF
TRBJ1-1 | TRBD1 | - | TRBV6-5 | TGTGCCAGCACTACAGACAGGGTGAACACTGAAGCTTTCTTT | CASTTDRVNTEAFF
TRBJ1-1 | - | - | TRBV19 | TGTGCCAGTAGTACCCGAAGTCTGAACACTGAAGCTTTCTTT | CASSTRSLNTEAFF
TRBJ1-5 | TRBD1 | - | TRBV7-2 | TGTGCCAGCAGCCAGGGACAGGCAAATCAGCCCCAGCATTTT | CASSQGQANQPQHF
TRBJ1-2 | - | few | TRBV4-1 | TGCGCCAGCAGCCAGGTACGACAGGAAACCTATGGCTACACCTTC | CASSQVRQETYGYTF
TRBJ1-6 | - | - | TRBV30 | TGTGCCTGGAGTGGCGCCACAGCCTATAATTCACCCCTCCACTTT | CAWSGATAYNSPLHF
TRBJ2-3 | TRBD1 | - | TRBV11-1 | TGTGCCAGCAGCCCGAGGGGGACAGCAGATACGCAGTATTTT | CASSPRGTADTQYF
TRBJ2-5 | TRBD2 | - | TRBV7-8 | TGTGCCAGCAGCTCGGGACTAGCAGTTCAAGAGACCCAGTACTTC | CASSSGLAVQETQYF
TRBJ1-6 | - | - | TRBV6-5 | TGTGCCAGCAGTTCGGGGGGTTTTGATTCACCCCTCCACTTT | CASSSGGFDSPLHF
TRBJ1-4 | - | - | TRBV5-6 | TGTGCCAGCAGCCTCAGGAATAATGAAAAACTGTTTTTT | CASSLRNNEKLFF
TRBJ1-1 | - | once | TRBV12-3/TRBV12-4 | TGTGCCAGCAGTCCTGGGGCCGAAGCTTTCTTT | CASSPGAEAFF
TRBJ2-1 | - | - | TRBV30 | TGTGCCTGGAGCTATAGGGATGAGCAGTTCTTC | CAWSYRDEQFF
TRBJ1-4 | - | - | TRBV7-9 | TGTGCCAGCAGCTTCCAGGGTGGCACTAATGAAAAACTGTTTTTT | CASSFQGGTNEKLFF
TRBJ2-1 | - | - | TRBV7-2 | TGTGCCAGCAGTCCACCGGGCAGATTAAGCAATGAGCAGTTCTTC | CASSPPGRLSNEQFF
TRBJ2-3 | - | - | TRBV2 | TGTGCCAGCAGCGGGATTAGCACAGATACGCAGTATTTT | CASSGISTDTQYF
TRBJ1-6 | TRBD1 | - | TRBV7-8 | TGTGCCAGCAGCTTAAGGGACAGGGGGCAGGGTTCACCCCTCCACTTT | CASSLRDRGQGSPLHF
TRBJ1-6 | - | - | TRBV7-9 | TGTGCCAGCAGCTTAGAACAGAATAATTCACCCCTCCACTTT | CASSLEQNNSPLHF
TRBJ2-3 | - | - | TRBV9 | TGTGCCAGCAGCGTAGCGGCAGGTAGTTGGACAGATACGCAGTATTTT | CASSVAAGSWTDTQYF
TRBJ1-1 | - | - | TRBV23-1 | TGCGCCAGCAGCCGCATGGGGGCTTACAGGGATCAGGATACCGAAGCTTTCTTT | CASSRMGAYRDQDTEAFF
TRBJ1-1 | - | - | TRBV7-9 | TGTGCCAGCAGCTTAGCGGCAGGAAAAACTGAAGCTTTCTTT | CASSLAAGKTEAFF
TRBJ1-1 | - | - | TRBV2 | TGTGCCAGCAGTGAAAGACAGTTAAAGAACACTGAAGCTTTCTTT | CASSERQLKNTEAFF
TRBJ1-1 | TRBD1 | - | TRBV7-3 | TGTGCCAGCAGCTCAGGGACAGGGTATACTGAAGCTTTCTTT | CASSSGTGYTEAFF
TRBJ2-5 | TRBD2 | - | TRBV4-1 | TGCGCCAGCAGCCTCGGACTAGCGGGGGCCTCGGGGGAGACCCAGTACTTC | CASSLGLAGASGETQYF
TRBJ2-1 | TRBD2 | once | TRBV29-1 | TGCAGCGTCGATCCGGGACTAGGAAGCAATGAGCAGTTCTTC | CSVDPGLGSNEQFF
TRBJ2-7 | TRBD1 | - | TRBV18 | TGTGCCAGCTCACCACCGGGACAGCGGCCTAACGAGCAGTACTTC | CASSPPGQRPNEQYF
TRBJ2-3 | TRBD1 | - | TRBV29-1 | TGCAGCGTAAGTGCCGGGACAGGTTACACAGATACGCAGTATTTT | CSVSAGTGYTDTQYF
TRBJ1-1 | - | once | TRBV12-5 | TGTGCTAGTGGTTTGTCTGGGGGCGGCACTGAAGCTTTCTTT | CASGLSGGGTEAFF
TRBJ1-5 | - | - | TRBV6-2/TRBV6-3 | TGTGCCAGCAGTTACGACAGCAATCAGCCCCAGCATTTT | CASSYDSNQPQHF
TRBJ2-5 | TRBD1 | - | TRBV23-1 | TGCGCCAGCAGAACGGGACAGGGAGTTCAAGAGACCCAGTACTTC | CASRTGQGVQETQYF
TRBJ1-1 | - | once | TRBV24-1 | TGTGCCACCAGTGGGGTGATGGGTGAAGCTTTCTTT | CATSGVMGEAFF
TRBJ1-1 | - | - | TRBV6-5 | TGTGCCAGCAGGGGGGACTTTTTTTTAGACACTGAAGCTTTCTTT | CASRGDFFLDTEAFF
TRBJ2-7 | TRBD2 | - | TRBV6-5 | TGTGCCAGCAGTTACTGGGGGGGCGAGCAGTACTTC | CASSYWGGEQYF
TRBJ2-7 | - | - | TRBV5-1 | TGCGCCAGCAGCTCCGGTCTCCTGCAAACGTACGAGCAGTACTTC | CASSSGLLQTYEQYF
TRBJ1-1 | - | once | TRBV29-1 | TGCAGCGTTGAATTGGGGGGTGTGGGAACTGAAGCTTTCTTT | CSVELGGVGTEAFF
TRBJ2-5 | TRBD1 | - | TRBV10-3 | TGTGCCATCAGTGGGACAGGTCAAGAGACCCAGTACTTC | CAISGTGQETQYF
TRBJ1-1 | TRBD1 | - | TRBV7-9 | TGTGCCAGCAACGCCCCCGGACAGGGCAACACTGAAGCTTTCTTT | CASNAPGQGNTEAFF
TRBJ1-5 | - | - | TRBV5-5 | TGTGCCAGCAGCTTAAACGGGTTTCAGAATCAGCCCCAGCATTTT | CASSLNGFQNQPQHF
TRBJ2-5 | - | once | TRBV29-1 | TGCAGCGTTGAAGGGGCCCTAGGGGTGCGAGGGAGGCAAGAGACCCAGTACTTC | CSVEGALGVRGRQETQYF
TRBJ2-6 | - | - | TRBV5-1 | TGCGCCAGCAGCAGGACCTCTGGGGCCAACGTCCTGACTTTC | CASSRTSGANVLTF
TRBJ2-2 | - | few | TRBV19 | TGTGCCAGTACCTCGACAGGGAACACCGGGGAGCTGTTTTTT | CASTSTGNTGELFF